This T cell receptor (beta chain) was obtained from a study of blood T cell repertoires in COVID-19. The overall study: Donors in the United States, Italy and Spain gave samples during acute or convalescent COVID-19.

CDR3 length: 17 residues. V was shortened by 5 bases and J by 1 base, with 18 bases between the two germline ends. Germline V gives CDR1 LNHDA, CDR2 SQIVND (reference sequence). The protocol was immunoSEQ multiplex PCR, while the TCRdb copy is restricted to in-frame clones and leaves out a portion. The sample shows about 300,000 clones, approximately 90% of them seen only once. This clone was detected only once. Sequences were obtained from PBMCs or T cells enriched from blood (not recorded which). The J gene is TRBJ1-5, the V gene TRBV19; D is undetermined. This sequence was found in a man aged 25-45 years who had recovered from COVID-19. The CDR3 region has the DNA TGTGCCAGTAGTGCAATAGGGAGGCCGGGAAGCAATCAGCCCCAGCATTTT. Encoded protein: CASSAIGRPGSNQPQHF.